The 26 T cell receptor beta chains in this list originate from one sample, sequenced in a study of molecular identifiers for immune sequencing clone quantification. TCRdb passed the PCR reads through MiXCR, listing each CDR3 protein once. The data show about 320,000 distinct CDR3 sequences, around a fifth seen once. Sequencing input: naive CD8+ T cells from blood, with Jurkat cell RNA spiked in. Subset denoted: FACS-sorted CD8+CD4-CCR7+CD45RA+ naive T cells. The receptors shown here come from a human donor in good health. Some libraries in this study had Jurkat cell RNA spiked in.

This clonotype was seen ten or more times. This chain connects TRBV6-5 to TRBJ2-7; possibly TRBD1 or TRBD2 for D (6 bases each). The CDR3 has 16 residues. V lost 6 bases, J lost 4 bases, and 22 bases lay in between. CDR1 is MNHEY and CDR2 is SVGAGI in the germline V gene. CDR3 loop: CASSEEPGAGEYEQYF. The CDR3 DNA reads TGTGCCAGCAGCGAAGAGCCGGGGGCAGGGGAGTACGAGCAGTACTTC.

This clonotype occurred once. This may arise from a read error, as a much more abundant clone is one base away. This chain joins TRBV5-8 and TRBJ1-1; unclear D gene. CDR1 and CDR2 (germline): SGHTS, YDEGEE. This CDR3 has 18 amino acids. The CDR3 sequence is CASSLLLTMGTWNTGAFF. The DNA of the CDR3 is TGTGCCAGCAGCTTGTTGCTCACCATGGGCACCTGGAACACTGGAGCTTTCTTT.

The gene calls are TRBV5-1 and TRBJ2-5; D tentatively fits TRBD1 or TRBD2 (5 bases each). The CDR3 totals 16 residues. Trimming took off 7 bases at V and 13 bases at J, with 32 bases between the two ends. Germline CDR1 reads SGHRS; CDR2 reads YFSETQ. In nucleotides, the CDR3 is TGCGCCAGCGTAGGTTGGGGTATGGGACCCAAAGGTTCACGGTACTTC. Amino acids: CASVGWGMGPKGSRYF.

In its sample, this clonotype was seen many times. The chain carries TRBV20-1 and TRBJ2-2; possible D gene TRBD1, 6 bases. Per germline, CDR1 DFQATT and CDR2 SNEGSKA (reference sequence). The V end lost 0 bases, the J end lost 6 bases, and 17 bases lay between the germline ends. The CDR3 is 16 amino acids. The CDR3 coding sequence is TGCAGTGCTAGAGAAGAACAGGGAAGGCATTCCGGGGAGCTGTTTTTT. Its translation is CSAREEQGRHSGELFF.

There are many counts of this clonotype. Since a much larger clone is just one base distant, this may be a read error. The V gene is TRBV11-2, the J gene TRBJ2-1, with D uncertain. The CDR3 has 12 residues. The V end was cut by 1 base, the J end by 9 bases, with 7 bases between. Germline loops: CDR1 SGHAT, CDR2 FQNNGV. The CDR3 is CASSLGGTEQFF. For the CDR3, the DNA is TGTGCCAGCAGCTTAGGGGGTACTGAGCAGTTCTTC.

With respect to this clonotype: This may arise from a read error, as a much more abundant clone is one base away. The chain recombines TRBV5-1 with TRBJ2-3; 9 nucleotides align to TRBD2. The junction had 7 bases not matched to a gene; V was cut back by 7 bases and J by 4 bases. The CDR3 is 14 amino acids. Germline loops: CDR1 SGHRS, CDR2 YFSETQ. CDR3 in DNA: TGCGCCAGCTACGGACTAGCGAGGTCAGATACGCAGTATTTT. Residues: CASYGLARSDTQYF.

Ten or more counts support this clonotype. The CDR3 DNA reads TGTGCCAGCAGTCCAGCATTTGAGGAGCAGTACTTC. It is translated as CASSPAFEEQYF. V is TRBV12-3 or TRBV12-4 and J is TRBJ2-7; D is unresolved. The V gene lost 5 bases and the J gene lost 7 bases, with 12 bases spanning the gap. This CDR3 region has 12 residues.

This clonotype was detected many times. This chain links TRBV4-1 with TRBJ1-1; possibly TRBD1 for D (5 bases). CDR3 length: 16 amino acids. Between the trimmed V and J ends, which lost 0 bases and 5 bases, there was a span of 16 bases. In germline, CDR1 is MGHRA, CDR2 YSYEKL. CDR3 loop: CASSQDWGGWSTEAFF. Written as DNA, the CDR3 is TGCGCCAGCAGCCAAGATTGGGGGGGGTGGAGTACTGAAGCTTTCTTT.

Many counts were recorded for this clonotype. V is TRBV5-1 and J is TRBJ2-7; 8 nucleotides align to TRBD1. V gave up 3 bases and J gave up 3 bases; unmatched junction bases: 8. This CDR3 region has 15 residues. From germline, CDR1 is SGHRS and CDR2 YFSETQ. CDR3 DNA sequence: TGCGCCAGCAGCTCGGGACAGGATTTTAACTACGAGCAGTACTTC. This encodes CASSSGQDFNYEQYF.

This clonotype was detected many times. The V call is TRBV12-3 or TRBV12-4, the J call TRBJ2-7; 7 nucleotides align to TRBD1. The CDR3 length is 12 residues. Losses at the gene ends were 10 bases for V and 2 bases for J; bases not matched to a gene: 5. The CDR3 DNA reads TGTGCCAAAGGGACAGAGACCTACGAGCAGTACTTC. It codes for CAKGTETYEQYF.

This clonotype has only a few counts. This chain joins TRBV13 and TRBJ2-1; D may match TRBD1 or TRBD2 (7 bases each). This CDR3 spans 16 amino acids. CDR1 PRHDT and CDR2 FYEKMQ come from the germline V gene (reference sequence). Trimming removed 5 bases at V and 7 bases at J, with 21 bases between. The CDR3 is CASSLALDREGNEQFF. CDR3 nucleotide sequence: TGTGCCAGCAGCCTCGCCCTCGACAGGGAGGGGAATGAGCAGTTCTTC.

The chain uses TRBV4-1 and TRBJ2-1; 14 positions agree with TRBD2. Germline V gene data show CDR1 as MGHRA and CDR2 as YSYEKL. V shed 1 base and J 2 bases; nucleotides not matched to a gene: 1. The CDR3 has 17 amino acids. CDR3 in amino acids: CASSQGLAGGPYNEQFF. The CDR3, as DNA: TGCGCCAGCAGCCAAGGACTAGCGGGGGGGCCCTACAATGAGCAGTTCTTC.

This clonotype was found once. A much larger clone differs by one base, so this may be a read error. This CDR3 is missing its conserved last phenylalanine or tryptophan, likely due to a read error. The chain carries TRBV20-1 and TRBJ2-5; D is perhaps TRBD1 or TRBD2 (6 bases each). CDR1 and CDR2 (germline): DFQATT, SNEGSKA (reference sequence). V dropped 5 bases and J dropped 5 bases, with 15 bases sitting between them. There are 13 residues in the CDR3. The CDR3 sequence is CSAQQTGRETQYS. The CDR3 region has the DNA TGCAGTGCTCAACAAACAGGGAGGGAGACCCAGTACTCC.

In its sample, this clonotype was seen many times. The chain uses TRBV19 and TRBJ2-3, with 8 positions matching TRBD1. Germline-derived CDR1 and CDR2 are LNHDA and SQIVND (reference sequence). The trim removed 9 bases at V and 4 bases at J, leaving 6 bases unmatched. This CDR3 region has 13 residues. The CDR3 nucleotides are TGTGCCAGCGACAGGGGACCGGCAGATACGCAGTATTTT. The encoded protein is CASDRGPADTQYF.

This clonotype has ten or more counts. J is TRBJ2-3 and V is TRBV7-9, with D perhaps TRBD2 (6 bases). Trimming removed 6 bases from V and 2 bases from J, with 15 bases in between. Looked up from germline, CDR1 is SEHNR and CDR2 is FQNEAQ (reference sequence). The CDR3 is 15 residues long. The CDR3 coding sequence is TGTGCCAGCAGTTCCGACGCGGGGTACACAGATACGCAGTATTTT. Its translation: CASSSDAGYTDTQYF.

This clonotype appeared a few times. This chain links TRBV27 with TRBJ2-7; weak D call: TRBD1 (6 bases). The germline gives CDR1 MNHEY, CDR2 SMNVEV (reference sequence). The V and J ends lost 6 bases and 3 bases respectively, with 15 bases between them. CDR3 size: 14 residues. The CDR3 reads CASSQSGQLYEQYF. The CDR3 nucleotides are TGTGCCAGCAGCCAGTCAGGACAGCTCTACGAGCAGTACTTC.

This clonotype was counted ten times or more. The V call is TRBV4-1, the J call TRBJ2-1; no definite D call. CDR1 MGHRA and CDR2 YSYEKL come from the germline V gene. This CDR3 has 13 residues. V was shortened by 0 bases and J by 8 bases, with 8 bases between the two germline ends. CDR3 residues: CASSQEVVDEQFF. CDR3 in DNA: TGCGCCAGCAGCCAAGAGGTAGTAGATGAGCAGTTCTTC.

The chain combines TRBV11-2 with TRBJ2-3, with TRBD1 matching 9 bases. V dropped 4 bases and J dropped 4; count of bases not matched to a gene: 6. The CDR3 runs 15 residues. Germline CDR1 reads SGHAT; CDR2 reads FQNNGV. Here the CDR3 reads CASSSGQGTADTQYF. The CDR3 nucleotides read TGTGCCAGCAGCTCGGGACAGGGTACGGCAGATACGCAGTATTTT.

This clonotype was counted at least ten times. This chain connects TRBV6-2 or TRBV6-3 to TRBJ2-7; D not certain. Per the germline V gene, CDR1 is MNHEY and CDR2 is SVGEGT. Trimming stripped 4 bases from V and 5 bases from J, with 6 bases between. The CDR3 covers 11 residues. CDR3 amino acids: CASSSAHEQYF. For the CDR3, the DNA is TGTGCCAGCAGTTCGGCCCACGAGCAGTACTTC.

Worth noting for this clonotype: A much larger clone is a single base away; this may be a read error. For the CDR3, the DNA is TGTGCCGGCAGCTGGGGTAGGGGCAATCAGCCCCAGCATTTT. Its translation is CAGSWGRGNQPQHF. The V and J genes are TRBV5-8 and TRBJ1-5; D ambiguous. This CDR3 comprises 14 residues. Germline CDR1 is SGHTS and CDR2 is YDEGEE.

The sample holds a few counts of this clonotype. This chain links TRBV11-2 with TRBJ2-1; D uncertain. The ends were cut back, 1 base at V and 2 bases at J, with 9 bases in the middle. The length of the CDR3 is 15 residues. Germline CDR1 reads SGHAT; CDR2 reads FQNNGV. Here the CDR3 DNA reads TGTGCCAGCAGCTTAGCGGCTGGGCCCTACAATGAGCAGTTCTTC. This gives the protein CASSLAAGPYNEQFF.

The chain is built from TRBV19 and TRBJ1-2; 7 bases match TRBD1. V lost 6 bases to trimming and J lost 4 bases; unmatched junction nucleotides: 8. CDR3 size: 14 residues. Germline CDR1 and CDR2: LNHDA and SQIVND (reference sequence). CDR3 nucleotides: TGTGCCAGTAGGTGGGCAGGGGGAAGCTATGGCTACACCTTC. Translation gives CASRWAGGSYGYTF.

The genes are TRBV7-6 and TRBJ1-3; perhaps TRBD1 as D (5 bases). Trimming left V 4 bases short and J 2 bases short, with 15 bases between. The CDR3 runs 16 residues. The germline V gene has CDR1 SGHVS and CDR2 FNYEAQ. In DNA, the CDR3 is TGTGCCAGCAGCTCCACCCTTGGGGCGGCTGGAAACACCATATATTTT. Translation gives CASSSTLGAAGNTIYF.

Many counts were recorded for this clonotype. The chain joins TRBV28 to TRBJ1-5; 7 positions agree with TRBD1. V shed 4 bases, J shed 7 bases, and the junction held 4 bases outside the gene matches. CDR1 is MDHEN, CDR2 SYDVKM, per germline. The CDR3 is 13 amino acids. CDR3 loop: CASSSTGVQPQHF. DNA of the CDR3: TGTGCCAGCAGTTCCACAGGGGTCCAGCCCCAGCATTTT. The full variable domain, in which reference TRBV28 and TRBJ1-5 provide the parts outside the CDR3, is DVKVTQSSRYLVKRTGEKVFLECVQDMDHENMFWYRQDPGLGLRLIYFSYDVKMKEKGDIPEGYSVSREKKERFSLILESASTNQTSMYLCASSSTGVQPQHFGDGTRLSIL.

There are many counts of this clonotype. The chain recombines TRBV4-3 with TRBJ2-7, with 8 bases lining up with TRBD1. Germline CDR1 is LGHNA and CDR2 is YSLEER. Germline trimming cut 0 bases from V and 4 bases from J; bases unmatched to any gene: 5. The CDR3 loop spans 15 amino acids. CDR3 region: CASSQEGGQEYEQYF. The DNA for the CDR3 is TGCGCCAGCAGCCAAGAAGGGGGACAGGAGTACGAGCAGTACTTC.

J is TRBJ1-1 and V is TRBV4-3; a weak D match, TRBD1 (6 bases). The CDR3 consists of 15 residues. Germline CDR1 LGHNA, CDR2 YSLEER. The V and J ends lost 4 bases and 0 bases respectively, with 12 bases between them. The CDR3 loop reads CASSLSQGLNTEAFF. The CDR3 DNA is TGCGCCAGCAGCCTTTCTCAGGGGTTGAACACTGAAGCTTTCTTT.